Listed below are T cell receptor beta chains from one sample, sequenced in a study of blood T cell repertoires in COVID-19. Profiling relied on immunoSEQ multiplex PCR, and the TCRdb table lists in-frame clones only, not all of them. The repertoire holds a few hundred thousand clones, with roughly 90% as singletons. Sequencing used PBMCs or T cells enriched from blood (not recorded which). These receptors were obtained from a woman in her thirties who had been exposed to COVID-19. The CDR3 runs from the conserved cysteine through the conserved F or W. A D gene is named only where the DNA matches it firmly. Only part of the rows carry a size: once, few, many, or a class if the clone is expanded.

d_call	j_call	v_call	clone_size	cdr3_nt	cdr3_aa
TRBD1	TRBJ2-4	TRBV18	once	TGTGCCAGCTCGCCCGGACAGGGGGGGGGCATTCAGTACTTC	CASSPGQGGGIQYF
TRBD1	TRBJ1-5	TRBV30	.	TGTGCCTGGAGTCCAGGGGGCCTTCAGCCCCAGCATTTT	CAWSPGGLQPQHF
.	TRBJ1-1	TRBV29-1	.	TGCAGCGTTGATCCCCACTCAGGGAGGACTGAAGCTTTCTTT	CSVDPHSGRTEAFF
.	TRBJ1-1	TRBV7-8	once	TGTGCCAGCAGCTCCTATAACACTGAAGCTTTCTTT	CASSSYNTEAFF
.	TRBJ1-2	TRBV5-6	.	TGTGCCAGCAGCCCCGATGCGGGGCTCTACACCTTC	CASSPDAGLYTF
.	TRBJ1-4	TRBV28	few	TGTGCCAGCAGCGCCCGGGAAAAACTGTTTTTT	CASSAREKLFF
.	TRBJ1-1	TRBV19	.	TGTGCCAGTAGTATAGTGGGCACCCTGAACACTGAAGCTTTCTTT	CASSIVGTLNTEAFF
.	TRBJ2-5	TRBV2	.	TGTGCCAGCAGTGAACCCCGGGTGATAGCGGAGTACCAAGAGACCCAGTACTTC	CASSEPRVIAEYQETQYF
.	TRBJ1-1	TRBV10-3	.	TGTGCCATCAGTGTAACAGGGCCGTTTCGCGGTGAAGCTTTCTTT	CAISVTGPFRGEAFF
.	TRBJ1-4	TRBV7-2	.	TGTGCCAGCAGCGTCCAAGGGAGCCCTAATGAAAAACTGTTTTTT	CASSVQGSPNEKLFF
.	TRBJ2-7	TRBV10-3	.	TGTGCCATCAGTGAACGACAGGTCCTGGACGAGCAGTACTTC	CAISERQVLDEQYF
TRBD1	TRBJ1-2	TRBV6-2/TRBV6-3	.	TGTGCCAGCAGTTACTCCGGACAGGCCCAGGGCTACACCTTC	CASSYSGQAQGYTF
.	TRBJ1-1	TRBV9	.	TGTGCCAGCAGCGTTGCACCTACTAGGGACACTGAAGCTTTCTTT	CASSVAPTRDTEAFF
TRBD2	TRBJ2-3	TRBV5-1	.	TGCGCCAGCAGCGTAGCTAGCGGGGCCACAGATACGCAGTATTTT	CASSVASGATDTQYF
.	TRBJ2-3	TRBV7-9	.	TGTGCCAGCAGCTTAGATCGGTCAGATACGCAGTATTTT	CASSLDRSDTQYF
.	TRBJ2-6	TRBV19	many	TGTGCCAGTACAGGGTTAGGGGCCAACGTCCTGACTTTC	CASTGLGANVLTF
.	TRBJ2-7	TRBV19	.	TGTGCCAGTAGTAGGGGCCGGAACTACGAGCAGTACTTC	CASSRGRNYEQYF
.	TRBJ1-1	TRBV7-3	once	TGTGCCAGCAGCTTAACGTCGGAGGGTACTGAAGCTTTCTTT	CASSLTSEGTEAFF
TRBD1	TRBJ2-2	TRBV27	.	TGTGCCAGCAGTCGACAGGGGGCGACCGTAAGCACCGGGGAGCTGTTTTTT	CASSRQGATVSTGELFF
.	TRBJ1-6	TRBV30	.	TGTGCCTGGAGTCGGGATTCACCCCTCCACTTT	CAWSRDSPLHF
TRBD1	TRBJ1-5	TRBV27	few	TGTGCCAGCAGTTTATCCGGACAGGGGGCAGGTCATCAGCCCCAGCATTTT	CASSLSGQGAGHQPQHF
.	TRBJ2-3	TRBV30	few	TGTGCCTGGAGTCACTCACCGGGGGAGGATACGCAGTATTTT	CAWSHSPGEDTQYF
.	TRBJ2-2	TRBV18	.	TGTGCCAGCTCACCACCCTCGAACACCGGGGAGCTGTTTTTT	CASSPPSNTGELFF
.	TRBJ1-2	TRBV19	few	TGTGCCAGTAGTATCAGGGCTGGCTACACCTTC	CASSIRAGYTF
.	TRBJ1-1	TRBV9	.	TGTGCCAGCAGCGTAGTGGATCAGGGGTTGAACACTGAAGCTTTCTTT	CASSVVDQGLNTEAFF
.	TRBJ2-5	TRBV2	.	TGTGCCAGCAGTGAAGAGGGGCTTGAGACCCAGTACTTC	CASSEEGLETQYF
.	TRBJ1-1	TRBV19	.	TGTGCCAGTAGGGCAGGGGCGTTGAACACTGAAGCTTTCTTT	CASRAGALNTEAFF
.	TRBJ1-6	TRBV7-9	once	TGTGCCAGCAGCCATACCCCTGGCAGGGGTAACGGACCCCTCCACTTT	CASSHTPGRGNGPLHF
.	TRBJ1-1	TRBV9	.	TGTGCCAGCAGCGTAGTTCAAACAGGGTACCAGAGCACTGAAGCTTTCTTT	CASSVVQTGYQSTEAFF
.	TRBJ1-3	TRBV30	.	TGTGCCTGGAGTTGGGGGGTCTCTGGAAACACCATATATTTT	CAWSWGVSGNTIYF
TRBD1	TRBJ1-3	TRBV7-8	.	TGTGCCAGCAGCTTTCACAGGGGCTCGTCTGGAAACACCATATATTTT	CASSFHRGSSGNTIYF
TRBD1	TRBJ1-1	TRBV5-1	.	TGCGCCAGCAGCAACCGGGACAGCCAAATGAACACTGAAGCTTTCTTT	CASSNRDSQMNTEAFF
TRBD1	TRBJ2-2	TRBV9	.	TGTGCCAGCAGTGGACAGGGAGGCAGCACCGGGGAGCTGTTTTTT	CASSGQGGSTGELFF
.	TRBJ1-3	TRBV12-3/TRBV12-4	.	TGTGCCAGCAGTTTCTATGGAAACACCATATATTTT	CASSFYGNTIYF